The clone carrying this TCR beta chain was observed many times. No antigen is known for it. With 0 bases removed from V and 2 bases from J, the gap between germline ends came to 9 bases. The germline V gene has CDR1 SGHRS and CDR2 YFSETQ. CDR3 length equals 14 residues. The data belong to a study of CD8 T cells in ankylosing spondylitis. Notes on the study in general: It appeared that ankylosing spondylitis blood was characterized by a TCR beta motif of eight highly homologous variants.

Quantitative molecular-barcoded 5'-RACE generated the TCR beta libraries. TCRdb processed the 5' RACE reads anew with MiXCR; each CDR3 protein has one entry. The repertoire consists of roughly 490,000 distinct CDR3 sequences, with 5.3% occurring once and the leading ten covering 3% to 4.5%. Material: blood, either unsorted or a sorted T cell fraction (not recorded which). This receptor was obtained from a male donor with ankylosing spondylitis. This chain links TRBV5-1 with TRBJ2-7; D gene uncertain. The DNA for the CDR3 is TGCGCCAGCAGCTTGGACGACACAGCCTACGAGCAGTACTTC. It is translated as CASSLDDTAYEQYF.